The entry below describes one TCR beta chain. This clone occurred once. Which antigen it targets is not known. No base-level quality is on record; no much larger clone is a single base apart. The immunoSEQ Assay, a bias-controlled multiplex PCR, was used to amplify TCRbeta CDR3 regions from genomic DNA. The published analysis was carried out like this. The number of nucleated cells in each sample was estimated by amplification of reference gene primers within the assay. To quantify the absolute abundance of each unique TCRbeta CDR3 rearrangement, sequence reads were collapsed and filtered. For each sample, productive Simpson clonality was calculated by taking the square root of Simpson's diversity index across productive rearrangements. The immuneACCESS repertoire file appears here via TCRdb, limited to in-frame rearrangements. These files lack a portion of the clones; in checked studies, under half of the deficit traces to unresolved V genes, and the cause of the others is not known. The V and J calls and clone size are taken from that table; D and trimming were inferred from the DNA. This sample gives over 95,000 clones in total; about 88% of them show up just once. The top ten clones comprise more than 7% of the sample.

The entry originates in a study of blood T cell repertoires in COVID-19 (TCRdb year 2020). Regarding the study in general: Samples from collaborators originated in the United States, Italy and Spain and spanned both the acute and convalescent phases of COVID-19. The prospective study material was composed of cDNA or gDNA derived from T cells, B-cell-depleted T cells, or PBMCs. The dataset comprised deeply sampled blood TCRbeta repertoires from subjects exposed to, actively infected with, or recovered from COVID-19. The repertoires were made available in a free public database intended to serve as a resource for research on the immune response to SARS-CoV-2. The samples were drawn from two sources: the first 160 participants of the ongoing ImmuneRACE study, and some 1,300 subjects contributed by 6 global collaborators. Sample metadata almost always included a de-identified subject ID, COVID-19 status, age in years and sex. Where HLA class I and class II types were available, the types were taken from metadata supplied by the sample provider, not from assay-based typing. The study at large found these results: The amount of clinical and demographic metadata varied by source and participant and was provided uncurated.

Samples from volunteer blood donors who had recovered from COVID-19 were contributed by a second Seattle source. The collaborating institutions used their own protocols to collect whole blood in K2EDTA tubes. For TCRbeta analysis, collaborator samples were shipped as frozen whole blood, as isolated PBMCs, or as DNA extracted from either sample type. The TCR sequence derives from a woman aged 65 to 85 who had recovered from COVID-19. The sequenced sample was peripheral blood.

The bases read TGTGCCAGCAGTCTCCTCGCAGGGAAAGATAATGAAAAACTGTTTTTT. This sequence encodes CASSLLAGKDNEKLFF. The rearranged chain carries TRBV27 and TRBJ1-4; 5 matching bases give a weak D call of TRBD1. The germline V gene (reference sequence) sets CDR1 to MNHEY and CDR2 to SMNVEV. The CDR3 measures 16 amino acids from cysteine to phenylalanine. Kept here is only the CDR3 DNA, which spans 48 bases and is read in frame from base 1. The germline ends are 17 bases apart after V is trimmed by 5 bases and J by 4 bases.